This T cell receptor (beta chain) was recovered during a study of T cells in Graves' hyperthyroidism and ophthalmopathy. Study background: Peripheral blood was secured at the point of initial diagnosis, before any treatment.

V was cut by 6 bases and J by 0 bases, with 12 bases left in between. This CDR3 has 15 residues. Germline CDR1 KGHSH, CDR2 LQKENI. This clonotype was counted a few times. Regions amplified from RNA transcripts were the TCR beta CDR3 regions. The HTBI primer set served for first-round RT-PCR of the TCR CDR3. TCRdb re-analysed the multiplex PCR reads in MiXCR, keeping a single row per CDR3 protein. The table shows over 350,000 distinct CDR3 sequences, with 11% to 15% occurring only once. Diagnostic decisions used clinical symptoms, serum thyroxine and TRAb, thyroid ultrasound and orbital computed tomography.

The rearrangement uses TRBV18 and TRBJ1-5; D not resolved. Material: blood. The sequence came from a man over 45 with Graves' ophthalmopathy. The CDR3 spells CASSPDHLSNQPQHF. The DNA of the CDR3 is TGTGCCAGCTCCCCGGACCACCTTAGCAATCAGCCCCAGCATTTT.